The rows below give T cell receptor beta chains drawn from one sample of a study of blood T cell repertoires in COVID-19. Assay used: immunoSEQ multiplex PCR; TCRdb lists only in-frame clones, some missing. This repertoire shows some 240,000 clones, about 81% found once; its top ten account for 4.1%. The specimen was PBMCs or T cells enriched from blood (not recorded which). These receptors all stem from a man aged 25 to 45 with acute COVID-19. Each CDR3 is given with its conserved first and last residue. The D gene is left open where the match is weak. Clone sizes are given selectively: once, few, many, or a class where the clone is expanded.

>TRBV5-1|.|TRBJ1-2|.
TGTGCCAGCAGGGAAGGGACAACCGATGGCTACACCTTC
CASREGTTDGYTF
>TRBV28|.|TRBJ2-4|.
TGTGCCAGCAGCCGCAAGGGGGGGCCAAGGGGCATTCAGTACTTC
CASSRKGGPRGIQYF
>TRBV27|.|TRBJ1-1|.
TGTGCCAGCAGTCCAATACCTGGGGAGGCTTTCTTT
CASSPIPGEAFF
>TRBV7-2|.|TRBJ2-1|.
TGTGCCAGCAGCTTAGAGATTAGCGGTCATTCCTACAATGAGCAGTTCTTC
CASSLEISGHSYNEQFF
>TRBV5-1|.|TRBJ2-2|.
TGCGCCAGCAGCTTGAAGGGGCTGGGCACCGGGGAGCTGTTTTTT
CASSLKGLGTGELFF
>TRBV7-8|many|TRBJ2-3|.
TGTGCCAGCAGCTTAGGGCAGGGGTTAGATACGCAGTATTTT
CASSLGQGLDTQYF
>TRBV5-5|.|TRBJ1-1|.
TGTGCCAGCAGCCATTCGACAGGTAACACTGAAGCTTTCTTT
CASSHSTGNTEAFF
>TRBV10-3|.|TRBJ1-1|TRBD1
TGTGCCATCAGTGCGACAGGGGGGGAGATCGAAGCTTTCTTT
CAISATGGEIEAFF
>TRBV5-1|.|TRBJ1-6|TRBD1
TGCGCCAGCAGCGCAGACAGGGTGAATTCACCCCTCCACTTT
CASSADRVNSPLHF
>TRBV12-3/TRBV12-4|.|TRBJ2-2|.
TGTGCCAGCGGTGGGGCCCGAACCGGGGAGCTGTTTTTT
CASGGARTGELFF
>TRBV6-5|.|TRBJ1-2|.
TGTGCCAGCAGTTACTCGCGGATCAACTATGGCTACACCTTC
CASSYSRINYGYTF
>TRBV5-1|.|TRBJ1-1|TRBD1
TGCGCCAGCAGCTCCTGGACAGGTGCGAACACTGAAGCTTTCTTT
CASSSWTGANTEAFF
>TRBV29-1|many|TRBJ2-1|TRBD2
TGCAGTCTTAGGGAGGGCCCTAACAATGAGCAGTTCTTC
CSLREGPNNEQFF